One and the same sample provided the 15 T cell receptor beta chains below, sequenced in a study of human CD8 memory T cell subsets. It was UMI-labeled 5' RACE by which the TCR beta libraries were made. Each CDR3 protein gets one entry in TCRdb, which reprocessed the 5' RACE reads and gives no DNA. The repertoire table contains approximately 12,000 distinct CDR3 sequences. The source material was CD8+ T cells from PBMCs. The receptors come from a human donor in good health.

This chain links TRBV20-1 with TRBJ2-1; as DNA is missing, the TRBD2 call by TCRdb cannot be tested. The CDR3 runs 16 residues. Germline loops: CDR1 DFQATT, CDR2 SNEGSKA (reference sequence). The CDR3: CSAREGGRASYNEQFF.

The rearrangement joins TRBV7-8 to TRBJ2-2. The germline V gene encodes CDR1 SGHVS and CDR2 FQNEAQ. This CDR3 comprises 12 residues. The CDR3 loop reads CASSLNSGELFF.

The chain recombines TRBV4-3 with TRBJ2-1; TCRdb's D gene call, TRBD1, goes unchecked for lack of DNA. This CDR3 is 15 amino acids long. Germline lookup yields CDR1 LGHNA and CDR2 YSLEER. CDR3 sequence reads: CASSHRWRGHDEQFF.

This sequence joins TRBV6-2 or TRBV6-3 and TRBJ2-7; with no DNA, the TCRdb D assignment of TRBD2 cannot be verified. The CDR3 has 12 residues. Germline values: CDR1 MNHEY, CDR2 SVGEGT. The CDR3 reads CASGGTLYEQYF.

This chain links TRBV28 with TRBJ2-3; TCRdb outputs TRBD1, but without DNA this stays unchecked. Germline values: CDR1 MDHEN, CDR2 SYDVKM. CDR3 size: 15 residues. CDR3: CASSLWGAWADTQYF.

The J gene is TRBJ2-5, the V gene TRBV5-4; TCRdb selects TRBD1, and the lack of DNA leaves this call unchecked. CDR1 SGHNT and CDR2 YYREEE come from the germline V gene (reference sequence). CDR3 length: 15 amino acids. CDR3 residues: CASSLFGHNQETQYF.

The rearrangement joins TRBV12-3 or TRBV12-4 to TRBJ2-5. CDR3 length equals 12 residues. The CDR3 protein is CASSFSQETQYF.

The chain combines TRBV11-3 with TRBJ1-6; the D gene TCRdb calls, TRBD1, cannot be checked with no DNA. This CDR3 is built from 14 residues. Germline V gene lookup returns CDR1 SGHNT and CDR2 YENEEA. The CDR3 spells CASSQSGGNSPLHF.

V usage is TRBV5-1 and J usage is TRBJ2-1; the TRBD2 assignment by TCRdb is unverifiable without DNA. Looked up from germline, CDR1 is SGHRS and CDR2 is YFSETQ. The length of the CDR3 is 15 residues. CDR3 protein: CASSLVRETYNEQFF.

The rearrangement links TRBV5-1 to TRBJ2-5; the TCRdb D gene call, TRBD2, has no DNA to confirm it. Germline V lookup: CDR1 SGHRS, CDR2 YFSETQ. This CDR3 spans 15 amino acids. Here the CDR3 reads CASSWGGSQQETQYF.

V is TRBV29-1 and J is TRBJ2-1; checking the TCRdb D call of TRBD1 is not possible without DNA. There are 15 residues in the CDR3. The germline CDR1 and CDR2 sequences are SQVTM and ANQGSEA. The CDR3 loop is CSARRTGTVYNEQFF.

This chain uses TRBV3-1 with TRBJ1-6; the TCRdb D gene call, TRBD1, has no DNA to confirm it. This CDR3 spans 19 amino acids. CDR1 is LGHDT and CDR2 is YNNKEL in the germline V gene (reference sequence). CDR3 residues: CASSQDKGAGSSYNSPLHF. The variable domain in full, completed from reference TRBV3-1 and TRBJ1-6, reads DTAVSQTPKYLVTQMGNDKSIKCEQNLGHDTMYWYKQDSKKFLKIMFSYNNKELIINETVPNRFSPKSPDKAHLNLHINSLELGDSAVYFCASSQDKGAGSSYNSPLHFGNGTRLTVT.

This sequence joins TRBV12-3 or TRBV12-4 and TRBJ2-3; TCRdb picks TRBD2, but there is no DNA to check that call. The CDR3 extends over 13 amino acids. The CDR3 spells CASSFSAFDTQYF.

This sequence joins TRBV6-5 and TRBJ2-3; TCRdb's D call of TRBD2 is untestable without DNA. Germline-derived CDR1 and CDR2 are MNHEY and SVGAGI. This CDR3 spans 17 amino acids. The CDR3 loop is CASSYSALLSGRDTQYF.

This chain links TRBV10-3 with TRBJ2-3; checking the TCRdb D call of TRBD2 is not possible without DNA. The CDR3 contains 14 residues. CDR1 and CDR2 from the germline V gene are ENHRY and SYGVKD. This chain's CDR3 is CAILAGGSTDTQYF.